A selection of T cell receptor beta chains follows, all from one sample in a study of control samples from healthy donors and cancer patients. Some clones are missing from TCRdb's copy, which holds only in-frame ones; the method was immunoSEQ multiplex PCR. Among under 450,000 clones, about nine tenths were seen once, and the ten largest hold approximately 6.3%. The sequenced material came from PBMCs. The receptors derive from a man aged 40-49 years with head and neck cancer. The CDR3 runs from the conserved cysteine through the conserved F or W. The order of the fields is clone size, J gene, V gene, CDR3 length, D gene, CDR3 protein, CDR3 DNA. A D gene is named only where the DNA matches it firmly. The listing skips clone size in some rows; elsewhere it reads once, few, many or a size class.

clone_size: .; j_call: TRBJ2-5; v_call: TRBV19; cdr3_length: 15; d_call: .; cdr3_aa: CASSRETGPERAQYF; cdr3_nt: TGTGCCAGTAGCAGAGAGACAGGGCCCGAGCGGGCCCAGTACTTC
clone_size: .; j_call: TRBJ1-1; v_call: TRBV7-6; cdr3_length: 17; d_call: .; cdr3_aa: CASSLLSALRGNTEAFF; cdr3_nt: TGTGCCAGCAGCTTATTGTCAGCCCTGAGGGGGAACACTGAAGCTTTCTTT
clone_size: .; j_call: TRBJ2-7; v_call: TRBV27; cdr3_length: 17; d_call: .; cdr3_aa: CASSLLPRQGGLYEQYF; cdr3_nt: TGTGCCAGCAGTTTATTACCCCGACAGGGAGGTTTATACGAGCAGTACTTC
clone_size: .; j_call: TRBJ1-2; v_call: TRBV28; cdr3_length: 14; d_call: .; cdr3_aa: CASSLGGPNYGYTF; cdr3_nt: TGTGCCAGCAGTTTAGGGGGCCCTAACTATGGCTACACCTTC
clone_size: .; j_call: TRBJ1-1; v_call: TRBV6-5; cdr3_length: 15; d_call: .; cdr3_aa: CASSYLARANTEAFF; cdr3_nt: TGTGCCAGCAGTTACCTGGCCAGGGCGAACACTGAAGCTTTCTTT
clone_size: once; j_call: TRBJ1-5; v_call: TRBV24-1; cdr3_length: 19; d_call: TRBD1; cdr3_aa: CATSDIRGQGTYSNQPQHF; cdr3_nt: TGTGCCACCAGTGATATTAGGGGACAGGGGACTTATAGCAATCAGCCCCAGCATTTT
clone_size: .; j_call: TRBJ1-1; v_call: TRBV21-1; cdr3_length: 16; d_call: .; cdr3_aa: CASSPQRDRINLGAFF; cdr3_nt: TGTGCCAGCAGCCCCCAGCGGGACAGAATCAACCTGGGAGCTTTCTTT
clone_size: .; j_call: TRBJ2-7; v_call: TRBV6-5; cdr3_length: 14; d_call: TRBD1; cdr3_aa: CASRTQGEAYEQYF; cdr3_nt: TGTGCCAGCAGGACACAGGGGGAGGCCTACGAGCAGTACTTC
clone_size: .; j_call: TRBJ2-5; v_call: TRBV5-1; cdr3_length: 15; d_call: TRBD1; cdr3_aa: CASTGTGSIRETQYF; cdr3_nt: TGCGCCAGCACCGGGACAGGGTCGATTCGAGAGACCCAGTACTTC
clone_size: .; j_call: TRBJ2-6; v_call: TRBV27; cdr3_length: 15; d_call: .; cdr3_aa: CASSLISSGANVLTF; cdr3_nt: TGTGCCAGCAGCCTAATTAGCTCTGGGGCCAACGTCCTGACTTTC
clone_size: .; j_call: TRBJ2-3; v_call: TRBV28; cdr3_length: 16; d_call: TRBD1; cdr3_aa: CASSSMTGGNTDTQYF; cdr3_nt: TGTGCCAGCAGTTCGATGACAGGGGGAAACACAGATACGCAGTATTTT
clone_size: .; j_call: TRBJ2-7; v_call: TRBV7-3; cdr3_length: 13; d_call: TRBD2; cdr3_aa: CASSSGGSYEQYF; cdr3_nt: TGTGCCAGCAGCTCGGGGGGAAGCTACGAGCAGTACTTC
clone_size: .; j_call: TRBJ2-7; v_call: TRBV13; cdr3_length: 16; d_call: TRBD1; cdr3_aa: CASSSIRTGLSYEQYF; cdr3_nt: TGTGCCAGCAGCTCGATCAGGACAGGACTCTCCTACGAGCAGTACTTC
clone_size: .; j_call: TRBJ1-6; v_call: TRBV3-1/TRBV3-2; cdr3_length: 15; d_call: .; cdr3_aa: CASQARAGADSPLHF; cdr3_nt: TGTGCCTCCCAAGCAAGGGCAGGGGCCGATTCACCCCTCCACTTT
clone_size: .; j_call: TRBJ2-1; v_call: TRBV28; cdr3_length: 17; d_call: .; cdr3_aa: CASTILTPGLTNNEQFF; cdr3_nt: TGTGCCAGTACCATCCTAACCCCGGGACTCACCAACAATGAGCAGTTCTTC
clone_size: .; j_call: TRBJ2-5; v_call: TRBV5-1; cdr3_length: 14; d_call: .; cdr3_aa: CASSLVGRQETQYF; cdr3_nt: TGCGCCAGCAGCTTGGTGGGCAGGCAAGAGACCCAGTACTTC
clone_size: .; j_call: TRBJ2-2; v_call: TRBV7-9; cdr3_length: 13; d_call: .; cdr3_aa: CASSLAGAGELFF; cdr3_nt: TGTGCCAGCAGCTTGGCGGGGGCGGGGGAGCTGTTTTTT
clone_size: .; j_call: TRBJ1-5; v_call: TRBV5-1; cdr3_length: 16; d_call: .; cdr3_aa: CASSLDSPFSNQPQHF; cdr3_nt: TGCGCCAGCAGCTTGGACAGTCCCTTTAGCAATCAGCCCCAGCATTTT
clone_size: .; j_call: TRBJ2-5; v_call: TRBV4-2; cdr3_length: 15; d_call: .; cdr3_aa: CASSQTQGKQETQYF; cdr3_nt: TGTGCCAGCAGCCAGACCCAGGGGAAACAAGAGACCCAGTACTTC
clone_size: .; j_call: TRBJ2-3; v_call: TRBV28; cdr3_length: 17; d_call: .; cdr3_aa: CASRGGLSPKFTDTQYF; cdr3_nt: TGTGCCAGCAGGGGGGGGCTGAGCCCCAAATTTACAGATACGCAGTATTTT
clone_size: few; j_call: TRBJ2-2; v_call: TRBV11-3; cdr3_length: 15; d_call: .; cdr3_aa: CASSPPDPSPGELFF; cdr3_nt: TGTGCCAGCAGCCCCCCAGACCCTTCACCCGGGGAGCTGTTTTTT
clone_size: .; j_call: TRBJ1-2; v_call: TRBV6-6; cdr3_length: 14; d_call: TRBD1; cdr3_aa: CASSYGDRTDGYTF; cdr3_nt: TGTGCCAGCAGTTACGGGGACAGGACGGATGGCTACACCTTC
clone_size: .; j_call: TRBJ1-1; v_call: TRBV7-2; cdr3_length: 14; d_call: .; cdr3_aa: CASSSPGTQSEAFF; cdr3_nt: TGTGCCAGCAGCTCTCCCGGGACACAAAGTGAAGCTTTCTTT
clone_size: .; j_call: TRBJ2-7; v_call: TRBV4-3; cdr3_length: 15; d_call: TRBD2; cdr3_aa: CASSQDLAGGDEQYF; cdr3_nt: TGCGCCAGCAGCCAAGACTTAGCGGGGGGGGACGAGCAGTACTTC
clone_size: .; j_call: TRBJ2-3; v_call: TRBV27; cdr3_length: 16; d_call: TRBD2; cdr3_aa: CASRRTSGGYTDTQYF; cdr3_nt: TGTGCCAGCAGACGGACTAGCGGGGGATACACAGATACGCAGTATTTT
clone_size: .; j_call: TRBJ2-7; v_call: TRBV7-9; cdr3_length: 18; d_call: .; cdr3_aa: CASSLGVKRVCIPYEQYF; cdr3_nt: TGTGCCAGCAGCCTAGGAGTAAAGAGAGTTTGTATCCCCTACGAGCAGTACTTC
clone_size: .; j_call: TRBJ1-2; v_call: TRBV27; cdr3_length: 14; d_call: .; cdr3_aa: CASSLVASNYGYTF; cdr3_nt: TGTGCCAGCAGTTTAGTTGCCTCTAACTATGGCTACACCTTC